This record concerns one T cell receptor beta chain sequence. Its antigen is as yet unknown. This sample stems from a study of OX40 agonist ivuxolimab in advanced cancers. Study background: Given to patients was ivuxolimab, an agonistic anti-OX40 (CD134) antibody. Those treated in dose escalation had hepatocellular carcinoma, melanoma, renal cell cancer or head and neck cancer.

Regarding the study as a whole: There was clonal expansion of CD4+ and CD8+ blood T cells by week 6 at 0.1 to 3.0 mg/kg. No antigen was identified for the clonally expanded peripheral T cells.

Sequencing was performed with immunoSEQ multiplex PCR; in TCRdb, only in-frame clones are kept and a portion is missing. The table shows fewer than 70,000 clones, with 70% to 85% occurring only once. Germline V gives CDR1 MNHNY, CDR2 SVGAGI (reference sequence). V shed 7 bases, J shed 6 bases, and the junction held 10 bases outside the gene matches. The CDR3 extends over 15 amino acids. Here the sequenced sample was CD4+ or CD8+ T cells sorted from blood, taken in a trial of the OX40 agonist ivuxolimab. V gene TRBV6-6 combines with J gene TRBJ2-2, with 8 positions matching TRBD1. This clonotype originated in an adult with an advanced solid tumor such as melanoma, head and neck, liver or kidney cancer. CDR3 sequence reads: CASTLDRGKAGELFF. DNA for the CDR3: TGTGCCAGCACCCTTGACAGGGGAAAGGCCGGGGAGCTGTTTTTT.